These 14 T cell receptor beta chains originate from one sample sequenced in a study of blood T cell repertoires in COVID-19. The method was immunoSEQ multiplex PCR; TCRdb's version includes in-frame clones alone and lacks a portion of them. The data show 180,000 or so clones, around 85% seen once. Sequenced: peripheral blood. The receptors derive from an older woman with acute or convalescent COVID-19.

CDR3 residues: CASSRGGLDGSYEQYF. The CDR3 coding sequence is TGTGCCAGCAGTAGGGGGGGCTTGGACGGGAGCTACGAGCAGTACTTC. This sequence joins TRBV25-1 and TRBJ2-7; D may be TRBD2 (7 bases). The CDR3 contains 16 residues. Trimming left V 5 bases short and J 3 bases short, with 20 bases between. The V gene's germline CDR1 is MGHDK and CDR2 SYGVNS.

The CDR3 coding sequence is TGCGCCAGCAGCTTGTATGGGACAGAATACAATGAGCAGTTCTTC. Translated: CASSLYGTEYNEQFF. This chain links TRBV5-1 with TRBJ2-1; 7 nucleotides agree with TRBD1. Losses at the gene ends were 1 base for V and 4 bases for J; bases not matched to a gene: 5. Germline V gene lookup returns CDR1 SGHRS and CDR2 YFSETQ. The CDR3 runs to 15 residues.

CDR3 in DNA: TGTGCCAGCAGCGTAGGGACAGTGGGGGCGGGCGAGCAGTACTTC. It translates to CASSVGTVGAGEQYF. The chain couples TRBV9 to TRBJ2-7, with D tentatively TRBD1 (6 bases). CDR1 is SGDLS, CDR2 YYNGEE, per germline. The CDR3 length is 15 residues. V was shortened by 0 bases and J by 6 bases, with 16 bases between the two germline ends.

This chain connects TRBV3-1 (or the pseudogene TRBV3-2) to TRBJ2-4, with TRBD2 identical over 9 bases. The J segment lost 1 base and the V segment lost 2 bases, leaving 9 bases of the junction unmatched. Germline V CDR1 and CDR2: LGHDT, YNNKEL (reference sequence). The CDR3 consists of 18 residues. The CDR3 nucleotides read TGTGCCAGCAGCCAATTTCTTTGGACTAGCGCGGCCAAAAACATTCAGTACTTC. Translation: CASSQFLWTSAAKNIQYF.

The V call is TRBV6-5, the J call TRBJ2-1, with no clear D. Germline-derived CDR1 and CDR2 are MNHEY and SVGAGI. V was cut by 2 bases and J by 6 bases, with 2 bases left in between. The CDR3 has 11 residues. The CDR3 sequence is CASSYLNEQFF. CDR3 nucleotides: TGTGCCAGCAGTTACCTCAATGAGCAGTTCTTC.

The chain has TRBV28 and TRBJ1-5; 11 bases are a match to TRBD1. Germline loops: CDR1 MDHEN, CDR2 SYDVKM. The CDR3 is 13 amino acids. V shed 10 bases, J shed 7 bases, and the junction held 6 bases outside the gene matches. CDR3 nucleotides: TGTGCCATTGGACAGGGGGCCTTGCAGCCCCAGCATTTT. Its protein is CAIGQGALQPQHF. Full variable domain (outside the CDR3, taken from reference TRBV28 and TRBJ1-5): DVKVTQSSRYLVKRTGEKVFLECVQDMDHENMFWYRQDPGLGLRLIYFSYDVKMKEKGDIPEGYSVSREKKERFSLILESASTNQTSMYLCAIGQGALQPQHFGDGTRLSIL.

This clone has a single count. J is TRBJ2-5 and V is TRBV30, with 8 positions matching TRBD2. Trimming at V came to 2 bases and at J to 0 bases, leaving 14 bases not matched to a gene. The CDR3 is made up of 18 amino acids. CDR1 GTSNPN and CDR2 SVGIG come from the germline V gene (reference sequence). The chain's CDR3 is CAWSPTPGLAGYQETQYF. For the CDR3, the DNA is TGTGCCTGGAGTCCAACCCCGGGTCTAGCGGGTTACCAAGAGACCCAGTACTTC.

The chain has TRBV5-4 and TRBJ2-1, with D possibly matching TRBD2 (5 bases). This CDR3 region has 13 residues. V dropped 0 bases and J dropped 4 bases, with 5 bases sitting between them. From germline, CDR1 is SGHNT and CDR2 YYREEE (reference sequence). DNA of the CDR3: TGTGCCAGCAGCTTGGAGCGGTACAATGAGCAGTTCTTC. It is translated as CASSLERYNEQFF.

V usage is TRBV9 and J usage is TRBJ2-2, with 7 bases that match TRBD1. The V gene end was trimmed by 0 bases and the J gene end by 5 bases; junction bases not matched to a gene: 4. Germline V gives CDR1 SGDLS, CDR2 YYNGEE. This CDR3 is built from 15 residues. Here the CDR3 DNA reads TGTGCCAGCAGCGTAGCAGGGGGTCGGACCGGGGAGCTGTTTTTT. It yields the protein CASSVAGGRTGELFF.

The gene calls are TRBV29-1 and TRBJ1-1; no firm D call. CDR1 and CDR2 (germline): SQVTM, ANQGSEA. The CDR3 length is 11 residues. With 7 bases removed from V and 11 bases from J, the gap between germline ends came to 17 bases. CDR3 bases: TGCAGCGCCATGTCCTCGTTCGGGGCTTTCTTT. Protein sequence: CSAMSSFGAFF.

The V gene is TRBV3-1 (or the pseudogene TRBV3-2), the J gene TRBJ2-7; a possible D gene is TRBD2 (7 bases). Germline V gene sequence: CDR1 LGHDT, CDR2 YNNKEL (reference sequence). Trimming shortened V by 8 bases and J by 2 bases, and 13 bases separated the two germline ends. CDR3 length: 13 amino acids. The CDR3 DNA reads TGTGCCAGCGCGAGGGGGGGCACCTACGAGCAGTACTTC. Translated: CASARGGTYEQYF.

The chain has TRBV6-5 and TRBJ1-3, with TRBD1 identical over 8 bases. The CDR3 contains 15 residues. V was clipped by 4 bases and J by 4 bases; unmatched bases: 6. Germline CDR1 reads MNHEY; CDR2 reads SVGAGI. In DNA form, the CDR3 reads TGTGCCAGCAGTTGGCGCGACAGGGGAGGAAACACCATATATTTT. Its translation is CASSWRDRGGNTIYF.

The V and J genes are TRBV6-5 and TRBJ1-5, with D uncertain. V shed 7 bases and J shed 3 bases, with 16 bases lying between them. Germline CDR1 is MNHEY and CDR2 is SVGAGI. The CDR3 is 15 residues long. CDR3 DNA sequence: TGTGCCAGCAATTTCGGGAGGCAGATCAATCAGCCCCAGCATTTT. Translation: CASNFGRQINQPQHF.

The rearrangement uses TRBV19 and TRBJ1-2; TRBD1 matches at 7 bases. Germline V gives CDR1 LNHDA, CDR2 SQIVND (reference sequence). The CDR3 sequence is 16 residues long. J lost 2 bases, V lost 0 bases, and 6 bases had no gene match. The CDR3 DNA is TGTGCCAGTAGTATAGATACCGGGACAGCAAACTATGGCTACACCTTC. Translated: CASSIDTGTANYGYTF.